This T cell receptor (beta chain) was obtained from a study of T cell responses to AZD1222 COVID-19 vaccine. Study context: Second doses at about 4 or about 12 weeks were pooled. Notes on the study in general: Vaccine-associated CD4 TCRs ranged over spike, dominating at 160-218 and 743-854. Donors skewed white British and female; clonal diversity was possibly underestimated.

Germline V CDR1 and CDR2: MNHNY, SVGAGI (reference sequence). Between the trimmed V and J ends, which lost 0 bases and 1 base, there was a span of 6 bases. The CDR3 consists of 14 residues. Comment on this clone: What it recognizes is unknown.

Profiling relied on immunoSEQ multiplex PCR, and the TCRdb table lists in-frame clones only, not all of them. The sample includes about 140,000 clones, approximately 94% of them seen just once. The chain couples TRBV6-6 to TRBJ1-1; no definite D call. The source is an adult in good health. The specimen comprised peripheral blood, sampled on day 0 of AZD1222 vaccination. CDR3 DNA: TGTGCCAGCAGTTACTCCCATGGGAACACTGAAGCTTTCTTT. This codes for CASSYSHGNTEAFF.